One sample yielded the 3 T cell receptor beta chains listed below, sequenced in a study of beta chain features in type 1 diabetes. The investigators reverse transcribed all of the isolated RNA, so they sequenced expressed TCRB transcripts. The protocol was immunoSEQ multiplex PCR, while the TCRdb copy is restricted to in-frame clones and leaves out a portion. The top ten hold approximately 0.46% of the sample, which has tens of thousands of clones, about 32% seen once. Sequencing used stem cell memory CD4+ T cells from blood. Receptor source: a young woman in good health.

The chain is built from TRBV9 and TRBJ1-4; 9 bases map to TRBD1. V gave up 3 bases and J gave up 5 bases; unmatched junction bases: 5. Germline CDR1 SGDLS, CDR2 YYNGEE. The CDR3 has 15 amino acids. This CDR3 reads CASSDRTGENEKLFF. In DNA, the CDR3 is TGTGCCAGCAGCGATCGGACAGGGGAGAATGAAAAACTGTTTTTT.

The table lists this clone with a count of one. The gene calls are TRBV7-8 and TRBJ1-2, with TRBD1 matching 10 bases. CDR1 and CDR2 from the germline V gene are SGHVS and FQNEAQ. CDR3 length: 14 residues. J was trimmed by 4 bases and V by 5 bases; bases with no gene match: 4. CDR3 sequence (DNA): TGTGCCAGCAGCACGGACAGGGGGACCTATGGCTACACCTTC. This encodes CASSTDRGTYGYTF.

This clone was observed a handful of times. The V gene is TRBV19, the J gene TRBJ1-2; D is unresolved. CDR1 and CDR2 (germline): LNHDA, SQIVND (reference sequence). Trimming removed 10 bases at V and 0 bases at J, with 3 bases between. This CDR3 is built from 10 residues. DNA of the CDR3: TGTGCCACTTCTAACTATGGCTACACCTTC. It yields the protein CATSNYGYTF.